This TCR beta chain was captured in a study of vaccination and CD4 T cells after COVID-19. The V end lost 3 bases, the J end lost 8 bases, and 16 bases lay between the germline ends. The CDR3 has 14 amino acids. Germline values: CDR1 KGHSH, CDR2 LQKENI. The sample's treatment: roughly 11-day PBMC culture with coronavirus spike peptide pools or control peptides (ViraFEST assay). As concerns this clonotype: Its antigen is not known.

Cultured CD4+ T-cell DNA underwent Oncomine TCR Beta short-read sequencing. TCRdb passed the PCR reads through MiXCR, listing each CDR3 protein once. The sample shows 9,500 to 13,000 distinct CDR3 sequences, 26% of them seen only once. The sequencing here drew on CD4+ T cells from blood, cultured in vitro, taken before SARS-CoV-2 vaccination. The clonotype was recovered from a human donor who received a COVID-19 vaccine. V and J are TRBV18 and TRBJ1-2; TRBD1 is a possible D gene (5 bases). The CDR3 is CASSPGPPGGGYTF. For the CDR3, the DNA is TGTGCCAGCTCACCGGGACCACCCGGTGGCGGCTACACCTTC.